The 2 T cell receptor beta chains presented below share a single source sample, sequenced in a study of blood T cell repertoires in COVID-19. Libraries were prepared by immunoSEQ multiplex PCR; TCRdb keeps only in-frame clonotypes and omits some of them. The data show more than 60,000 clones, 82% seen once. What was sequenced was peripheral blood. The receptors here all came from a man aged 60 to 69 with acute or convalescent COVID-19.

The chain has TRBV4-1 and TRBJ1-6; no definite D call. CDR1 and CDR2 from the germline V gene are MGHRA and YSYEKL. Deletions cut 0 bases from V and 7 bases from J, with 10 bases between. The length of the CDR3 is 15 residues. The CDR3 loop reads CASSQEAQVNSPLHF. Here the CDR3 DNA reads TGCGCCAGCAGCCAAGAGGCTCAGGTGAATTCACCCCTCCACTTT.

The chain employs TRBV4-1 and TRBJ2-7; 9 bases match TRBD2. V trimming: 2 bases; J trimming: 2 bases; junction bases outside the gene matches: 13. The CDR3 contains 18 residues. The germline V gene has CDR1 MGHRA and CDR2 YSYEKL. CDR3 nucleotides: TGCGCCAGCAGCCAAAAGGGTAATAGCGGGGGCCTTACCTACGAGCAGTACTTC. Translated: CASSQKGNSGGLTYEQYF.